These 10 T cell receptor beta chains were all obtained from the same sample, sequenced in a study of identical twins. MiXCR was run by TCRdb on the 5' RACE reads, yielding one entry per CDR3 protein. The sample consists of approximately 1.8 million distinct CDR3 sequences, around 33% of them appearing once. The sequenced sample was cord blood. Source of these receptors: a newborn girl in good health.

This clonotype has just a few counts. The genes are TRBV12-3 or TRBV12-4 and TRBJ1-1; D is undetermined. V was cut by 7 bases and J by 5 bases, with 8 bases left in between. This CDR3 region has 11 residues. The CDR3 sequence is CASTFGTEAFF. The DNA for the CDR3 is TGTGCCAGCACTTTCGGGACTGAAGCTTTCTTT.

V is TRBV3-1 and J is TRBJ2-1, with 7 bases identical to TRBD1. The V gene end was trimmed by 1 base and the J gene end by 12 bases; junction bases not matched to a gene: 6. This CDR3 contains 13 residues. The germline V gene encodes CDR1 LGHDT and CDR2 YNNKEL (reference sequence). CDR3 DNA: TGTGCCAGCAGCCAAGGCCCGACAGGGTCGCAGTTCTTC. Translating it yields CASSQGPTGSQFF.

The sample holds a few counts of this clonotype. The chain combines TRBV20-1 with TRBJ1-5; D might be TRBD1 (6 bases). The V gene's germline CDR1 is DFQATT and CDR2 SNEGSKA (reference sequence). This CDR3 comprises 13 residues. Trimming shortened V by 5 bases and J by 5 bases, and 13 bases separated the two germline ends. The CDR3 spells CSAGGRSHQPQHF. DNA for the CDR3: TGCAGTGCTGGGGGCAGGTCTCATCAGCCCCAGCATTTT.

This clonotype has just a few counts. DNA for the CDR3: TGTGCCAGCAGTTACCACCCGGGACAGGGATTAGTCTACAATGAGCAGTTCTTC. Protein: CASSYHPGQGLVYNEQFF. The chain employs TRBV6-2 or TRBV6-3 and TRBJ2-1; 9 bases align to TRBD1. This CDR3 contains 18 residues. Germline V gene lookup returns CDR1 MNHEY and CDR2 SVGEGT. Trimming cost V 2 bases and J 3 bases; bases outside gene matches: 11.

The V gene is TRBV12-3 or TRBV12-4, the J gene TRBJ2-3; 11 nucleotides align to TRBD2. The CDR3 totals 19 residues. The V and J ends lost 3 bases and 2 bases, in that order; junction bases with no gene match: 13. The CDR3 here is CASSFPTFLAGGITDTQYF. CDR3 bases: TGTGCCAGCAGTTTCCCCACCTTTCTAGCGGGGGGCATCACAGATACGCAGTATTTT.

The chain joins TRBV19 to TRBJ2-1; D may be TRBD1 (6 bases). V was clipped by 6 bases and J by 3 bases, with 15 bases between them. Germline V gene data show CDR1 as LNHDA and CDR2 as SQIVND (reference sequence). There are 15 residues in the CDR3. DNA for the CDR3: TGTGCCAGTAGCCCGATTCCGGGACACTACAATGAGCAGTTCTTC. It codes for CASSPIPGHYNEQFF.

This rearrangement joins TRBV20-1 to TRBJ2-3, with 8 positions matching TRBD2. The V gene's germline CDR1 is DFQATT and CDR2 SNEGSKA (reference sequence). The CDR3 is 15 amino acids. Trimming removed 3 bases from V and 0 bases from J; junction bases left unmatched: 5. The CDR3 region is CSARSASGSTDTQYF. CDR3 nucleotides: TGCAGTGCTAGGTCGGCTAGCGGGAGCACAGATACGCAGTATTTT.

This clonotype was recorded a few times. The CDR3 bases are TGCGCCAGCAGCTTGGCCTATGTCAGCTCCTACGAGCAGTACTTC. Translation gives CASSLAYVSSYEQYF. This chain connects TRBV5-1 to TRBJ2-7, with unresolved D. The germline V and J ends were trimmed by 0 bases and 0 bases, with 10 bases remaining between them. Germline values: CDR1 SGHRS, CDR2 YFSETQ. There are 15 residues in the CDR3. Together with reference TRBV5-1 and TRBJ2-7, the CDR3 gives the full variable domain: KAGVTQTPRYLIKTRGQQVTLSCSPISGHRSVSWYQQTPGQGLQFLFEYFSETQRNKGNFPGRFSGRQFSNSRSEMNVSTLELGDSALYLCASSLAYVSSYEQYFGPGTRLTVT.

The J gene is TRBJ1-5, the V gene TRBV2; TRBD1 is a possible D gene (5 bases). In germline, CDR1 is SNHLY, CDR2 FYNNEI. This CDR3 spans 13 amino acids. V lost 2 bases and J lost 7, with 9 bases in between. Here the CDR3 DNA reads TGTGCCAGCAGTGAAAGGACACTGCAGCCCCAGCATTTT. Residues: CASSERTLQPQHF.

This clonotype has just a few counts. This chain uses TRBV28 with TRBJ2-3, with 10 nucleotides matching TRBD2. This CDR3 comprises 18 residues. V dropped 3 bases and J dropped 3; count of bases not matched to a gene: 12. Per germline, CDR1 MDHEN and CDR2 SYDVKM. This CDR3 is CASSLWPSGSGSTDTQYF. The CDR3 bases are TGTGCCAGCAGTTTGTGGCCTAGCGGGAGTGGGAGTACAGATACGCAGTATTTT.